Listed below are T cell receptor beta chains from one sample, sequenced in a study of T cells in Graves' hyperthyroidism and ophthalmopathy. TCRdb re-analysed the multiplex PCR reads in MiXCR, keeping a single row per CDR3 protein. Of more than 550,000 distinct CDR3 sequences in the sample, around 20% were seen once. The sample consisted of blood. These receptors came from a woman between 45 and 65 years old with Graves' hyperthyroidism that later progressed to Graves' ophthalmopathy. Each CDR3 is given with its conserved first and last residue. Each record gives: CDR3 protein, CDR3 DNA, V gene, J gene, clone size, D gene. The D gene is left open where the match is weak. Part of the rows lack a size; the others show once, few, many or a class for expanded clones.

CASSALSSPQGARDEQYF	TGTGCCAGCAGCGCCCTTAGTTCGCCCCAGGGGGCCAGGGACGAGCAGTACTTC	TRBV13	TRBJ2-7	few	TRBD1
CASIAMHMNTEAFF	TGTGCCAGCATTGCTATGCACATGAACACTGAAGCTTTCTTT	TRBV6-1	TRBJ1-1	-	-
CASSSRDRGVTEAFF	TGTGCCAGCAGCTCTCGGGACAGGGGGGTCACTGAAGCTTTCTTT	TRBV7-9	TRBJ1-1	-	TRBD1
CASSVVPQGTYGYTF	TGTGCCAGCAGCGTAGTCCCCCAGGGTACCTATGGCTACACCTTC	TRBV9	TRBJ1-2	-	-
CASSLEAAYEKLFF	TGTGCCAGCAGCTTAGAGGCGGCGTATGAAAAACTGTTTTTT	TRBV7-9	TRBJ1-4	-	-
CASSPIGTSGGRDTQYF	TGCGCCAGCAGCCCAATAGGGACTAGCGGGGGGCGGGATACGCAGTATTTT	TRBV4-1	TRBJ2-3	once	TRBD2
CASSDRDGRSQPQHF	TGTGCCAGCAGCGACAGGGACGGCAGGAGTCAGCCCCAGCATTTT	TRBV27	TRBJ1-5	many	TRBD1
CASRSYTTNEKLFF	TGTGCCAGCAGGTCGTACACAACTAATGAAAAACTGTTTTTT	TRBV6-1	TRBJ1-4	-	-
CATIGTSMTDTQYF	TGTGCCACCATAGGGACTAGCATGACAGATACGCAGTATTTT	TRBV10-3	TRBJ2-3	-	TRBD2
CASSLWDRGSSGNTIYF	TGTGCCAGCAGCTTATGGGACAGGGGAAGCTCTGGAAACACCATATATTTT	TRBV7-2	TRBJ1-3	few	TRBD1
CASSRQPGTVYGYTF	TGTGCCAGCAGCCGACAACCCGGGACAGTCTATGGCTACACCTTC	TRBV4-2	TRBJ1-2	-	TRBD1
CASSEALGLAGLNTGELFF	TGTGCCAGCAGTGAAGCGCTGGGCCTAGCGGGACTGAACACCGGGGAGCTGTTTTTT	TRBV2	TRBJ2-2	many	TRBD2
CASSQDYNGDRGDGYTF	TGTGCCAGCAGCCAAGATTACAATGGGGACAGGGGGGATGGCTACACCTTC	TRBV4-2	TRBJ1-2	-	TRBD1
CASSLRVGGLSDTEAFF	TGTGCCAGCAGCTTGCGGGTGGGGGGGCTCTCGGACACTGAAGCTTTCTTT	TRBV7-8	TRBJ1-1	-	-
CASSDGTPGGWEETQYF	TGTGCCAGCAGTGATGGGACCCCAGGGGGCTGGGAGGAGACCCAGTACTTC	TRBV6-1	TRBJ2-5	many	TRBD1
CASSTGTSGAYGNIQYF	TGTGCCAGCAGCACCGGGACTAGCGGGGCATACGGAAACATTCAGTACTTC	TRBV11-2	TRBJ2-4	few	TRBD2
CASSIRPRDQETQYF	TGTGCCAGCTCGATAAGACCCAGGGACCAGGAGACCCAGTACTTC	TRBV14	TRBJ2-5	many	-
CSASAGGGYGYTF	TGCAGTGCTAGTGCAGGGGGGGGCTATGGCTACACCTTC	TRBV20-1	TRBJ1-2	many	TRBD1
CASSLVGTASDSNQPQHF	TGTGCCAGCAGCTTAGTTGGGACTGCGAGTGATAGCAATCAGCCCCAGCATTTT	TRBV11-2	TRBJ1-5	-	-
CASSSDRGKNTEAFF	TGTGCCAGCAGTTCGGACAGGGGAAAGAACACTGAAGCTTTCTTT	TRBV7-2	TRBJ1-1	many	TRBD1
CASGLGGGDEKLFF	TGTGCTAGTGGTTTGGGTGGAGGAGATGAAAAACTGTTTTTT	TRBV12-5	TRBJ1-4	-	-
CASSPDTFGELFF	TGTGCCAGCTCACCCGACACGTTCGGGGAGCTGTTTTTT	TRBV18	TRBJ2-2	few	-
CAWSAGRRAGNTIYF	TGTGCCTGGAGTGCTGGGAGAAGGGCTGGAAACACCATATATTTT	TRBV30	TRBJ1-3	-	-
CASSYSTSGGASYNEQFF	TGTGCCAGCAGTTACTCGACTAGCGGGGGGGCCAGCTACAATGAGCAGTTCTTC	TRBV6-5	TRBJ2-1	-	TRBD2
CASSTTRTRGDQPQHF	TGTGCCAGTAGTACCACCCGAACACGGGGGGATCAGCCCCAGCATTTT	TRBV19	TRBJ1-5	-	-
CASSLARGTGAGNEQFF	TGTGCCAGCAGTTTAGCGCGGGGGACAGGGGCCGGCAATGAGCAGTTCTTC	TRBV12-3/TRBV12-4	TRBJ2-1	-	TRBD1
CASSYLQLGNTEAFF	TGTGCCAGCAGTTACTTACAGCTGGGGAACACTGAAGCTTTCTTT	TRBV6-5	TRBJ1-1	few	-
CASSWTLAGGTGELFF	TGTGCCAGCAGCTGGACTCTAGCGGGGGGCACCGGGGAGCTGTTTTTT	TRBV7-6	TRBJ2-2	-	TRBD2
CSARLPGRRSYEQYF	TGCAGTGCTAGACTCCCCGGCAGGAGATCCTACGAGCAGTACTTC	TRBV20-1	TRBJ2-7	many	-
CASSWDPGTASNEQFF	TGTGCCAGCAGCTGGGATCCCGGGACTGCCTCTAACGAGCAGTTCTTC	TRBV7-9	TRBJ2-1	-	-
CAWGTGGMNTEAFF	TGTGCCTGGGGGACAGGGGGCATGAACACTGAAGCTTTCTTT	TRBV30	TRBJ1-1	many	TRBD1
CASSYSIRPINSYNSPLHF	TGTGCCAGCAGTTACTCGATCCGTCCGATAAACTCCTATAATTCACCCCTCCACTTT	TRBV6-2/TRBV6-3	TRBJ1-6	few	-
CASSQETSGGQFF	TGTGCCAGCAGCCAAGAAACTAGCGGGGGCCAGTTCTTC	TRBV3-1	TRBJ2-1	few	TRBD2
CASGAGRSYNSPLHF	TGTGCCAGCGGGGCGGGGCGCTCCTATAATTCACCCCTCCACTTT	TRBV6-1	TRBJ1-6	-	-
CASSEYEMSTEAFF	TGTGCCAGCAGTGAATATGAGATGAGCACTGAAGCTTTCTTT	TRBV6-1	TRBJ1-1	few	-
CASASAGGLNTEAFF	TGTGCCAGCGCGTCGGCAGGGGGTCTGAACACTGAAGCTTTCTTT	TRBV9	TRBJ1-1	few	TRBD1
CASSVEAPQAQYF	TGTGCCAGCAGTGTCGAGGCCCCCCAGGCCCAGTACTTC	TRBV25-1	TRBJ2-5	-	-